This entry describes one T cell receptor beta chain. Using immunoSEQ multiplex PCR, the repertoire was profiled, and TCRdb retains in-frame clones only, with some absent. Here the sample spans hundreds of thousands of clones, 96% being singletons. Splitting the CD4+ cells yielded a CD45RA+ naive subset and a CD45RA-negative memory subset. This record belongs to a study of shared clonotypes between healthy human individuals. This CDR3 region has 16 residues. Germline loops: CDR1 SNHLY, CDR2 FYNNEI. V was trimmed by 2 bases and J by 0 bases, leaving 12 bases between them. The specimen sequenced was naive CD4+ T cells sorted from blood. Regarding subset: CD45RA+ positively selected. This clonotype was obtained from a woman aged 25-40 years in good health. The V and J genes are TRBV2 and TRBJ2-3; TRBD2 is a possible D gene (6 bases). In nucleotides, the CDR3 is TGTGCCAGCAGTGAATTCGCGGGAAGGAGCACAGATACGCAGTATTTT. It translates to CASSEFAGRSTDTQYF.